The source of this T cell receptor beta chain is a study of T cells in Graves' hyperthyroidism and ophthalmopathy. CDR1 is MDHEN and CDR2 is SYDVKM in the germline V gene. V was cut by 3 bases and J by 3 bases, with 18 bases left in between. CDR3 length: 16 amino acids. This clonotype was observed many times. RNA transcripts provided the source from which TCR beta CDR3 regions were amplified. HTBI primers were employed in a first-round RT-PCR of the TCR CDR3. MiXCR, run by TCRdb on the multiplex PCR reads, gives a single entry per CDR3 protein. The table has nearly 600,000 distinct CDR3 sequences, 14% seen once.

Sequenced material: blood. The V gene is TRBV28, the J gene TRBJ2-7; D may be TRBD2 (7 bases). The TCR originated in a woman between 18 and 29 years old with Graves' ophthalmopathy. The CDR3 DNA follows: TGTGCCAGCAGTTTCACCCGTACGGGGGGCCACTACGAGCAGTACTTC. Translated, it gives CASSFTRTGGHYEQYF.